A single sample gave rise to the 20 T cell receptor beta chains below, sequenced in a study of blood T cells in healthy people across ages. Alongside a J-beta primer mix, a sample-barcoded 5' primer served in a second PCR lasting about 6 to 12 cycles. TCRdb re-derived calls from the 5' RACE reads in MiXCR, one entry per CDR3 protein. The sample consists of some 930,000 distinct CDR3 sequences, roughly 29% of them appearing once. These data were likewise used in another study, on T cells of mothers and their children.

The source material was blood. The receptor source for this set is a woman aged 40 to 55 in good health.

This clonotype has at least ten counts. A junction end diverges from the germline sequence, so it may reflect a read error. The chain employs TRBV7-9 and TRBJ2-7; a weak D match, TRBD1 (5 bases). The germline V gene encodes CDR1 SEHNR and CDR2 FQNEAQ (reference sequence). This CDR3 comprises 15 residues. The CDR3 DNA is TGTGCCAGCAGTTTAGGAGACAGATACTCCTACGAGCAGTACTTC. This encodes CASSLGDRYSYEQYF.

In its sample, this clonotype was seen many times. This chain connects TRBV7-3 to TRBJ2-2; D might be TRBD1 (6 bases). Germline lookup yields CDR1 SGHTA and CDR2 FQGTGA. CDR3 length: 16 amino acids. Trimming cost V 0 bases and J 4 bases, with 12 bases left between them. CDR3 nucleotides: TGTGCCAGCAGCTTAACGTCGAGCAGGGGCACCGGGGAGCTGTTTTTT. Its translation: CASSLTSSRGTGELFF.

In this sample, this clonotype turned up once. CDR3 in amino acids: CASSLDAANTEAFF. CDR3 bases: TGCGCCAGCAGCTTGGACGCGGCGAACACTGAAGCTTTCTTT. This chain uses TRBV5-1 with TRBJ1-1; no clear D gene. CDR3 length: 14 residues. In germline, CDR1 is SGHRS, CDR2 YFSETQ. V was clipped by 0 bases and J by 1 base, with 7 bases between them.

This clonotype turned up a few times. Compared with germline, one end of the junction differs, possibly owing to a read error. The V call is TRBV7-2, the J call TRBJ2-6; TRBD1 might be the D (7 bases). Germline loops: CDR1 SGHTA, CDR2 FQGNSA. The CDR3 is 15 residues long. Here the CDR3 reads CAGSPQGGGANVLTF. CDR3 nucleotides: TGTGCCGGCAGCCCCCAGGGGGGTGGGGCCAACGTCCTGACTTTC. Variable domain in full (rest from reference TRBV7-2 and TRBJ2-6): GAGVSQSPSNKVTEKGKDVELRCDPISGHTALYWYRQSLGQGLEFLIYFQGNSAPDKSGLPSDRFSAERTGGSVSTLTIQRTQQEDSAVYLCAGSPQGGGANVLTFGAGSRLTVL.

In this sample, this clonotype turned up many times. The chain recombines TRBV7-9 with TRBJ2-5; 13 bases are a match to TRBD2. Germline V gene lookup returns CDR1 SEHNR and CDR2 FQNEAQ (reference sequence). With V trimmed by 5 bases and J by 6 bases, 15 bases remained unmatched. This CDR3 is built from 18 residues. In nucleotides, the CDR3 is TGTGCCAGCAGCCATAGTTCCCTTAGGACTAGCGGGGGACAGACCCAGTACTTC. Translated, it gives CASSHSSLRTSGGQTQYF. Full variable domain (missing parts from reference TRBV7-9 and TRBJ2-5): DTGVSQNPRHKITKRGQNVTFRCDPISEHNRLYWYRQTLGQGPEFLTYFQNEAQLEKSRLLSDRFSAERPKGSFSTLEIQRTEQGDSAMYLCASSHSSLRTSGGQTQYFGPGTRLLVL.

This chain connects TRBV20-1 to TRBJ1-2; D might be TRBD1 (5 bases). The V gene's germline CDR1 is DFQATT and CDR2 SNEGSKA (reference sequence). The CDR3 loop spans 12 amino acids. The V end was cut by 4 bases, the J end by 3 bases, with 9 bases between. The CDR3 reads CSATSGDYGYTF. The CDR3 nucleotides are TGCAGTGCTACGTCGGGGGACTATGGCTACACCTTC.

This clonotype was seen only a few times. The CDR3: CASSPRGYTEAFF. The CDR3 DNA reads TGTGCCAGCAGCCCCCGAGGGTACACTGAAGCTTTCTTT. The chain uses TRBV7-9 and TRBJ1-1, with D unresolved. There are 13 residues in the CDR3. Per the germline V gene, CDR1 is SEHNR and CDR2 is FQNEAQ (reference sequence). With 5 bases removed from V and 3 bases from J, the gap between germline ends came to 10 bases.

This chain joins TRBV3-1 and TRBJ2-7, with no clear D. V was trimmed by 0 bases and J by 9 bases, leaving 18 bases between them. Per the germline V gene, CDR1 is LGHDT and CDR2 is YNNKEL (reference sequence). CDR3 length equals 15 residues. The CDR3 spells CASSQDLVSPTGQYF. The CDR3 DNA sequence: TGTGCCAGCAGCCAAGATCTCGTCAGCCCTACGGGGCAGTACTTC.

This clonotype has more than one count but fewer than ten. The J gene is TRBJ2-5, the V gene TRBV12-3 or TRBV12-4, with 11 nucleotides matching TRBD2. After removal of 3 bases from V and 3 bases from J, the junction contained 6 bases not matched to a gene. This CDR3 has 16 amino acids. Here the CDR3 reads CASSFGLAGGKETQYF. DNA for the CDR3: TGTGCCAGCAGTTTCGGTCTAGCGGGGGGTAAAGAGACCCAGTACTTC.

This clonotype was seen many times. J is TRBJ2-1 and V is TRBV20-1; 7 nucleotides align to TRBD2. The CDR3 covers 17 residues. J gave up 0 bases and V 0 bases, and 8 bases lay outside the gene matches. CDR1 is DFQATT and CDR2 is SNEGSKA in the germline V gene (reference sequence). CDR3 protein: CSARDQAGRSSYNEQFF. The CDR3 DNA sequence: TGCAGTGCTAGAGACCAAGCGGGGAGGAGCTCCTACAATGAGCAGTTCTTC.

The V and J genes are TRBV14 and TRBJ1-1, with TRBD1 matching over 12 bases. From germline, CDR1 is SGHDN and CDR2 FVKESK. The CDR3 is 18 amino acids. The trim removed 2 bases at V and 5 bases at J, leaving 12 bases unmatched. CDR3 sequence reads: CASSQSPGTGGGRTEAFF. CDR3 DNA: TGTGCCAGCAGCCAAAGCCCCGGGACAGGGGGCGGGAGGACTGAAGCTTTCTTT.

Notes on this clonotype: This may arise from a read error, as a much more abundant clone is one base away. This sequence joins TRBV30 and TRBJ2-5, with D maybe TRBD2 (5 bases). Germline V CDR1 and CDR2: GTSNPN, SVGIG (reference sequence). The CDR3 covers 15 residues. V was shortened by 2 bases and J by 4 bases, with 17 bases between the two germline ends. The CDR3 nucleotides are TGTGCCTGGAGTCGACCCGTCGGTGGAGGAGAGACCCAGTACTTC. Translated, it gives CAWSRPVGGGETQYF.

This sequence joins TRBV29-1 and TRBJ2-1, with 13 nucleotides matching TRBD2. Germline V gene lookup returns CDR1 SQVTM and CDR2 ANQGSEA. Trimming removed 6 bases from V and 9 bases from J; junction bases left unmatched: 14. The CDR3 runs 16 residues. CDR3 residues: CSVHPGTSGVFGEQFF. DNA for the CDR3: TGCAGCGTCCACCCTGGGACTAGCGGGGTTTTCGGTGAGCAGTTCTTC.

In this sample, this clonotype turned up many times. V and J are TRBV28 and TRBJ1-1, with TRBD1 as a possible D gene (5 bases). The CDR3 is 14 amino acids. Looked up from germline, CDR1 is MDHEN and CDR2 is SYDVKM. Deletions cut 6 bases from V and 0 bases from J, with 11 bases between. CDR3 amino acids: CASREGRLNTEAFF. The DNA of the CDR3 is TGTGCCAGCAGAGAGGGGCGTCTGAACACTGAAGCTTTCTTT.

Ten or more counts support this clonotype. The chain uses TRBV14 and TRBJ1-2, with D possibly matching TRBD1 (6 bases). Germline V CDR1 and CDR2: SGHDN, FVKESK. The CDR3 totals 15 residues. V lost 1 base and J lost 7, with 16 bases in between. The chain's CDR3 is CASSQVTGGIGGYTF. The CDR3 nucleotides are TGTGCCAGCAGCCAAGTGACGGGGGGCATCGGTGGCTACACCTTC.

Comments on this clonotype: Given a much more abundant clone one base away, this may be a read error. The rearrangement joins TRBV12-3 or TRBV12-4 to TRBJ2-7; D possibly corresponds to TRBD1 (6 bases). CDR3 size: 15 residues. Between the trimmed V and J ends, which lost 3 bases and 0 bases, there was a span of 12 bases. CDR3 sequence (DNA): TGTGCCAGCAGTTTCGGGACACCGAGCTCCTACGAGCAGTACTTC. It yields the protein CASSFGTPSSYEQYF.

This clonotype was observed many times. V is TRBV29-1 and J is TRBJ1-2; D might be TRBD1 (6 bases). CDR1 and CDR2 (germline): SQVTM, ANQGSEA. V was pared by 7 bases and J by 4 bases, with 19 bases between. The CDR3 sequence is 14 residues long. The CDR3 is CSAEQVGGRYGYTF. Written as DNA, the CDR3 is TGCAGCGCCGAACAAGTTGGGGGGCGCTATGGCTACACCTTC.

This clonotype has more than one count but fewer than ten. The J gene is TRBJ1-5, the V gene TRBV6-5, with D maybe TRBD1 (5 bases). The germline V gene encodes CDR1 MNHEY and CDR2 SVGAGI. There are 12 residues in the CDR3. V was cut by 5 bases and J by 4 bases, with 6 bases left in between. The CDR3 loop is CASSDRNQPQHF. In nucleotides, the CDR3 is TGTGCCAGCAGTGACAGAAATCAGCCCCAGCATTTT.

The rearrangement uses TRBV5-1 and TRBJ2-2; 8 bases align to TRBD1. CDR3 length: 15 amino acids. CDR1 is SGHRS and CDR2 is YFSETQ in the germline V gene. Trimming at V came to 4 bases and at J to 8 bases, leaving 10 bases not matched to a gene. CDR3 sequence (DNA): TGCGCCAGCAGCGAAGGGCAGGGGGCGACGGGGGAGCTGTTTTTT. Translation: CASSEGQGATGELFF.

With respect to this clonotype: A junction end diverges from the germline sequence, so it may reflect a read error. V usage is TRBV18 and J usage is TRBJ2-5; D possibly corresponds to TRBD2 (5 bases). This CDR3 region has 13 residues. Germline CDR1 reads KGHSH; CDR2 reads LQKENI. CDR3 sequence reads: CASSQLPWETQDF. In DNA form, the CDR3 reads TGTGCCAGCTCCCAACTCCCCTGGGAGACCCAGGACTTC.